The 30 T cell receptor beta chains reported below all come from one sample, sequenced in a study of blood T cell repertoires in COVID-19. TCRdb keeps only in-frame clones here, not all; method: immunoSEQ multiplex PCR. The sample lists over 350,000 clones, 91% occurring once. Sequencing was done on a sample of PBMCs or T cells enriched from blood (not recorded which). The receptors stem from a woman between 35 and 50 years old who had been exposed to COVID-19.

J is TRBJ2-1 and V is TRBV19, with 9 bases lining up with TRBD2. The CDR3 runs 16 residues. J gave up 9 bases and V 7 bases, and 16 bases lay outside the gene matches. CDR1 and CDR2 from the germline V gene are LNHDA and SQIVND (reference sequence). The DNA of the CDR3 is TGTGCCAGTAACTCCGCCCGGGGTAGCGGGAGCTTTGAGCAGTTCTTC. The encoded protein is CASNSARGSGSFEQFF.

This chain uses TRBV5-4 with TRBJ2-5, with 16 bases matching TRBD2. This CDR3 has 17 amino acids. V was pared by 0 bases and J by 5 bases, with 4 bases of the junction left unmatched. CDR1 is SGHNT, CDR2 YYREEE, per germline (reference sequence). CDR3 protein: CASSLEGTSGGAETQYF. CDR3 in DNA: TGTGCCAGCAGCTTGGAGGGGACTAGCGGGGGGGCGGAGACCCAGTACTTC.

The chain links TRBV19 to TRBJ1-1; 9 bases are a match to TRBD1. The V segment lost 6 bases and the J segment 4 bases; nucleotides outside the gene matches: 6. This CDR3 has 14 amino acids. The germline V gene encodes CDR1 LNHDA and CDR2 SQIVND (reference sequence). CDR3 sequence reads: CASRARDRVTEAFF. The CDR3 coding sequence is TGTGCCAGTAGGGCCCGGGACAGGGTCACTGAAGCTTTCTTT.

The V gene is TRBV7-9, the J gene TRBJ1-1; D gene unclear. Trimming removed 5 bases from V and 2 bases from J, with 6 bases in between. From germline, CDR1 is SEHNR and CDR2 FQNEAQ (reference sequence). The length of the CDR3 is 12 residues. The CDR3 DNA sequence: TGTGCCAGCAGCGTCTTAAACACTGAAGCTTTCTTT. Its translation is CASSVLNTEAFF.

The chain carries TRBV19 and TRBJ1-5; 7 nucleotides align to TRBD1. The germline V gene encodes CDR1 LNHDA and CDR2 SQIVND (reference sequence). CDR3 length equals 14 residues. The J segment lost 5 bases and the V segment lost 2 bases, leaving 3 bases of the junction unmatched. The CDR3 nucleotides read TGTGCCAGTAGTATATATACAGGGGATCAGCCCCAGCATTTT. It yields the protein CASSIYTGDQPQHF.

The chain recombines TRBV29-1 with TRBJ2-2; 13 bases are shared with TRBD2. Looked up from germline, CDR1 is SQVTM and CDR2 is ANQGSEA. Losses at the gene ends were 5 bases for V and 5 bases for J; bases not matched to a gene: 5. CDR3 length: 15 amino acids. This CDR3 is CSVSGLAGVTGELFF. The DNA of the CDR3 is TGCAGCGTTTCAGGACTAGCGGGAGTGACCGGGGAGCTGTTTTTT.

The chain uses TRBV3-1 (or the pseudogene TRBV3-2) and TRBJ1-6; the match to TRBD1 covers 7 bases. V lost 0 bases to trimming and J lost 7 bases; unmatched junction nucleotides: 6. Germline-derived CDR1 and CDR2 are LGHDT and YNNKEL (reference sequence). The CDR3 totals 16 residues. CDR3 region: CASSQEADRANSPLHF. The CDR3 region has the DNA TGTGCCAGCAGCCAAGAGGCCGACAGGGCCAATTCACCCCTCCACTTT.

This clone occurred once. This rearrangement joins TRBV3-1 (or the pseudogene TRBV3-2) to TRBJ2-3, with D unresolved. This CDR3 is 15 amino acids long. Between the trimmed V and J ends, which lost 1 base and 10 bases, there was a span of 18 bases. CDR1 and CDR2 (germline): LGHDT, YNNKEL (reference sequence). CDR3 in amino acids: CASSQGMGPMISQYF. The DNA of the CDR3 is TGTGCCAGCAGCCAAGGAATGGGCCCGATGATTTCGCAGTATTTT.

This chain joins TRBV7-2 and TRBJ2-7; 8 nucleotides agree with TRBD1. With 3 bases clipped from V and 6 bases from J, the junction kept 4 bases outside the gene matches. CDR3 length: 13 amino acids. CDR1 and CDR2 (germline): SGHTA, FQGNSA. The CDR3 spells CASSFAGGSEQYF. The CDR3 DNA is TGTGCCAGCAGCTTCGCAGGGGGCTCCGAGCAGTACTTC.

The rearrangement joins TRBV3-1 (or the pseudogene TRBV3-2) to TRBJ2-1, with 12 nucleotides matching TRBD1. CDR1 and CDR2 from the germline V gene are LGHDT and YNNKEL (reference sequence). This CDR3 is built from 19 residues. Germline trimming cut 3 bases from V and 6 bases from J; bases unmatched to any gene: 15. This CDR3 reads CASSHGSGQGAPGPNEQFF. CDR3 sequence (DNA): TGTGCCAGCAGCCACGGGTCGGGACAGGGGGCACCGGGGCCCAATGAGCAGTTCTTC.

This chain uses TRBV19 with TRBJ1-5, with 9 positions matching TRBD1. Losses at the gene ends were 5 bases for V and 3 bases for J; bases not matched to a gene: 8. Germline V lookup: CDR1 LNHDA, CDR2 SQIVND (reference sequence). The CDR3 is 16 residues long. DNA for the CDR3: TGTGCCAGTAGTTCCGGGACAGGGCTCCTCAATCAGCCCCAGCATTTT. Translating gives CASSSGTGLLNQPQHF.

The chain recombines TRBV27 with TRBJ2-7, with unresolved D. This CDR3 spans 13 amino acids. Trimming pared 9 bases from V and 4 bases from J, leaving 16 bases between. Germline CDR1 MNHEY, CDR2 SMNVEV (reference sequence). CDR3 residues: CARKSLRSYEQYF. CDR3 sequence (DNA): TGTGCCAGGAAAAGTCTTCGGTCGTACGAGCAGTACTTC.

V gene TRBV30 combines with J gene TRBJ2-7, with 9 bases identical to TRBD2. Germline loops: CDR1 GTSNPN, CDR2 SVGIG (reference sequence). J gave up 0 bases and V 0 bases, and 9 bases lay outside the gene matches. This CDR3 has 17 residues. The CDR3 DNA is TGTGCCTGGAGTGTACGGCGTAGCGGGGGACTCTCCTACGAGCAGTACTTC. Translating it yields CAWSVRRSGGLSYEQYF.

The gene calls are TRBV13 and TRBJ2-3; D possibly corresponds to TRBD2 (5 bases). There are 14 residues in the CDR3. Looked up from germline, CDR1 is PRHDT and CDR2 is FYEKMQ (reference sequence). Trimming cost V 3 bases and J 4 bases, with 11 bases left between them. The CDR3 DNA is TGTGCCAGCAGCTTTGTGCTAGCTTCAGATACGCAGTATTTT. Translated: CASSFVLASDTQYF.

This clone was recorded only once. The chain has TRBV5-4 and TRBJ1-2; 8 positions match TRBD1. CDR3 length: 17 amino acids. CDR1 is SGHNT, CDR2 YYREEE, per germline (reference sequence). V was clipped by 0 bases and J by 8 bases; unmatched bases: 15. The CDR3 bases are TGTGCCAGCAGCTTGGGATCCCTAGCAGGGGGCGCAGGCGGCTACACCTTC. Its protein product is CASSLGSLAGGAGGYTF. Full variable domain (rest looked up from reference TRBV5-4 and TRBJ1-2): ETGVTQSPTHLIKTRGQQVTLRCSSQSGHNTVSWYQQALGQGPQFIFQYYREEENGRGNFPPRFSGLQFPNYSSELNVNALELDDSALYLCASSLGSLAGGAGGYTFGSGTRLTVV.

This chain connects TRBV24-1 to TRBJ1-1, with 10 bases lining up with TRBD1. V shed 6 bases, J shed 6 bases, and the junction held 6 bases outside the gene matches. The CDR3 sequence is 14 residues long. Germline V gives CDR1 KGHDR, CDR2 SFDVKD. The CDR3 DNA reads as TGTGCCACCAGTACGACAGGGGGCGGATCTGAAGCTTTCTTT. Protein: CATSTTGGGSEAFF.

With respect to this clone: The sample carries other DNA sequences with the same CDR3. The CDR3 region has the DNA TGTGCCTGGAGTGTAGGGGGTGGCTACACCTTC. Translated, it gives CAWSVGGGYTF. This chain connects TRBV30 to TRBJ1-2; weak D call: TRBD1 (6 bases). V lost 0 bases, J lost 7 bases, and 6 bases lay in between. The CDR3 runs 11 residues. Germline values: CDR1 GTSNPN, CDR2 SVGIG (reference sequence).

This clone was seen a few times. V gene TRBV6-2 or TRBV6-3 combines with J gene TRBJ1-1; D unresolved. CDR1 and CDR2 (germline): MNHEY, SVGEGT. V shed 3 bases and J shed 2 bases, with 13 bases lying between them. The length of the CDR3 is 15 residues. The DNA for the CDR3 is TGTGCCAGCAGTTATGTGCGGGCTGCTAACACTGAAGCTTTCTTT. The encoded protein is CASSYVRAANTEAFF.

The chain couples TRBV14 to TRBJ1-2, with 8 bases fitting TRBD1. Germline CDR1 and CDR2: SGHDN and FVKESK. CDR3 length: 13 residues. V dropped 5 bases and J dropped 6; count of bases not matched to a gene: 5. The CDR3 reads CASSDRGLDGYTF. Here the CDR3 DNA reads TGTGCCAGCAGCGACAGGGGCCTAGATGGCTACACCTTC.

V is TRBV18 and J is TRBJ2-1; 7 bases map to TRBD2. The trim removed 1 base at V and 9 bases at J, leaving 12 bases unmatched. The CDR3 runs 16 residues. The germline gives CDR1 KGHSH, CDR2 LQKENI. The CDR3 DNA is TGTGCCAGCTCACCACTAGCGGGCGGGAAAGTCGGTGAGCAGTTCTTC. Protein: CASSPLAGGKVGEQFF. Drawing the rest from reference TRBV18 and TRBJ2-1, the complete variable domain is NAGVMQNPRHLVRRRGQEARLRCSPMKGHSHVYWYRQLPEEGLKFMVYLQKENIIDESGMPKERFSAEFPKEGPSILRIQQVVRGDSAAYFCASSPLAGGKVGEQFFGPGTRLTVL.

The V and J genes are TRBV24-1 and TRBJ2-1, with D tentatively TRBD1 (6 bases). CDR3 length: 13 residues. The germline V gene encodes CDR1 KGHDR and CDR2 SFDVKD. V dropped 6 bases and J dropped 6 bases, with 11 bases sitting between them. The CDR3: CATSSDRVNEQFF. DNA of the CDR3: TGTGCCACCAGTTCGGACAGAGTCAATGAGCAGTTCTTC.

The chain links TRBV5-6 to TRBJ1-1, with TRBD1 as a possible D gene (5 bases). The germline V and J ends were trimmed by 4 bases and 0 bases, with 13 bases remaining between them. The germline gives CDR1 SGHDT, CDR2 YYEEEE. This CDR3 region has 15 residues. The CDR3 sequence: CASSDNRILNTEAFF. The CDR3 nucleotides are TGTGCCAGCAGCGATAACAGGATTTTGAACACTGAAGCTTTCTTT.

V and J are TRBV7-2 and TRBJ2-7; D gene unclear. CDR1 SGHTA and CDR2 FQGNSA come from the germline V gene. Between the trimmed V and J ends, which lost 2 bases and 2 bases, there was a span of 7 bases. This CDR3 region has 13 residues. CDR3 sequence reads: CASSLTVTYEQYF. The CDR3 nucleotides read TGTGCCAGCAGCTTAACAGTTACCTACGAGCAGTACTTC.

The chain recombines TRBV3-1 (or the pseudogene TRBV3-2) with TRBJ1-1; TRBD1 might be the D (6 bases). Germline V gene sequence: CDR1 LGHDT, CDR2 YNNKEL (reference sequence). V was shortened by 2 bases and J by 5 bases, with 18 bases between the two germline ends. There are 16 residues in the CDR3. Here the CDR3 DNA reads TGTGCCAGCAGCCAAAGTCATACAGGGATGGGGACTGAAGCTTTCTTT. Amino acids: CASSQSHTGMGTEAFF.

The chain couples TRBV4-1 to TRBJ2-7; a possible D gene is TRBD1 (5 bases). Germline values: CDR1 MGHRA, CDR2 YSYEKL. The CDR3 has 18 amino acids. V lost 2 bases, J lost 2 bases, and 22 bases lay in between. CDR3 in amino acids: CASSQNSLDINLPYEQYF. In DNA form, the CDR3 reads TGCGCCAGCAGCCAAAACTCTCTGGACATAAACTTACCCTACGAGCAGTACTTC.

J is TRBJ1-1 and V is TRBV18; perhaps TRBD1 as D (6 bases). Germline V lookup: CDR1 KGHSH, CDR2 LQKENI. V lost 3 bases, J lost 0 bases, and 11 bases lay in between. CDR3 length: 15 amino acids. Here the CDR3 reads CASSPRDTVNTEAFF. CDR3 bases: TGTGCCAGCTCACCTCGGGACACCGTGAACACTGAAGCTTTCTTT.

V is TRBV7-8 and J is TRBJ1-5; 8 bases agree with TRBD1. V gave up 0 bases and J gave up 6 bases; unmatched junction bases: 4. The CDR3 totals 15 residues. Germline V gene lookup returns CDR1 SGHVS and CDR2 FQNEAQ. Here the CDR3 DNA reads TGTGCCAGCAGCTTAGCCGGTACAGGGGGTCAGCCCCAGCATTTT. It encodes CASSLAGTGGQPQHF.

The gene calls are TRBV18 and TRBJ2-5; 9 nucleotides agree with TRBD1. With V trimmed by 0 bases and J by 5 bases, 7 bases remained unmatched. The germline gives CDR1 KGHSH, CDR2 LQKENI. The CDR3 contains 16 residues. The DNA for the CDR3 is TGTGCCAGCTCACCACCGAAGGGACAGGGAGGGGAGACCCAGTACTTC. Protein product: CASSPPKGQGGETQYF.

The chain carries TRBV14 and TRBJ1-1, with 7 bases aligning to TRBD1. The V and J ends lost 4 bases and 7 bases, in that order; junction bases with no gene match: 9. The CDR3 runs 14 residues. Germline values: CDR1 SGHDN, CDR2 FVKESK. CDR3 residues: CASSRQGWVGEAFF. The CDR3 DNA follows: TGTGCCAGCAGCCGACAGGGATGGGTTGGTGAAGCTTTCTTT.

This clone came up once. V usage is TRBV21-1 and J usage is TRBJ2-1; TRBD2 was called by the table and not checked on the DNA. TRBV21-1 is a pseudogene. The CDR3 covers 18 residues. The DNA for the CDR3 is TGTGCCAGCAGCAAAATCCAGGCGCGGGATGAACAATACAATGAGCAGTTCTTC. Encoded protein: CASSKIQARDEQYNEQFF.